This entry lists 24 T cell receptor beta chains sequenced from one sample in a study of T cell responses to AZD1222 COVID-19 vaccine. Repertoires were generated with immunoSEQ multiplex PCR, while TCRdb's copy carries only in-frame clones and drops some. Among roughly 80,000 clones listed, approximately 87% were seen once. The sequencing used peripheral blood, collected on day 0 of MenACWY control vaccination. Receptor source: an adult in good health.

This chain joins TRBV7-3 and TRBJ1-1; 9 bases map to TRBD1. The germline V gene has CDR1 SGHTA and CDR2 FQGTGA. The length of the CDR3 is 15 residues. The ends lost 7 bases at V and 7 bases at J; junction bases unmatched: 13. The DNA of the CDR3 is TGTGCCAGCACCGTAACCGGGACAGGGAACGGTGAAGCTTTCTTT. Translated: CASTVTGTGNGEAFF.

The CDR3 is CASKQGGQAFF. CDR3 DNA: TGTGCCAGCAAACAGGGGGGGCAAGCTTTCTTT. The chain employs TRBV6-5 and TRBJ1-1; TRBD1 aligns across 8 bases. The germline CDR1 and CDR2 sequences are MNHEY and SVGAGI. The CDR3 has 11 residues. V was clipped by 7 bases and J by 9 bases; unmatched bases: 4.

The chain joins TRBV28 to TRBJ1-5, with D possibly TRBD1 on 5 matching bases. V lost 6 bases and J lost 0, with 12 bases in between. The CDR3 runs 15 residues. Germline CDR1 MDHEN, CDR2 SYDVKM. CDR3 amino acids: CASSRQTFSNQPQHF. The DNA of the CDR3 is TGTGCCAGCAGCCGACAGACGTTTAGCAATCAGCCCCAGCATTTT.

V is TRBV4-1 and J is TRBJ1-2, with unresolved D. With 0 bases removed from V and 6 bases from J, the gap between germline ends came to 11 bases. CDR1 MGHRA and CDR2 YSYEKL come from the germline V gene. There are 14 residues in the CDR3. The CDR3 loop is CASSQDSRQDGYTF. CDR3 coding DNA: TGCGCCAGCAGCCAAGATAGCAGGCAAGATGGCTACACCTTC.

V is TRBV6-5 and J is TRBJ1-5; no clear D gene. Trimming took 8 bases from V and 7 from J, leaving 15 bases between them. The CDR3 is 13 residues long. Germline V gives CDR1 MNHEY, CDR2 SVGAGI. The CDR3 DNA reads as TGTGCCAGCGGCTCCCCACGGGTGCAGCCCCAGCATTTT. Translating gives CASGSPRVQPQHF.

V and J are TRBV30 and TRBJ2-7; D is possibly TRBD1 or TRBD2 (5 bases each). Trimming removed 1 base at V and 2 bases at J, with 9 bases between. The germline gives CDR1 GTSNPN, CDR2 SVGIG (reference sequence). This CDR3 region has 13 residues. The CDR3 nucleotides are TGTGCCTGGAGTGCCGGGGCCACCTACGAGCAGTACTTC. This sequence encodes CAWSAGATYEQYF.

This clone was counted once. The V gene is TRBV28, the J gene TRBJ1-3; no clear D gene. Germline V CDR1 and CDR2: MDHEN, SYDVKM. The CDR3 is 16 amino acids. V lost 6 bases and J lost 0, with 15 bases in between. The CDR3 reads CASSSEARRSGNTIYF. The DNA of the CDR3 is TGTGCCAGCAGCAGCGAGGCCCGGCGCTCTGGAAACACCATATATTTT.

The CDR3 nucleotides are TGCAGCGTTGATTGGGCACCCATGAACACTGAAGCTTTCTTT. It encodes CSVDWAPMNTEAFF. V usage is TRBV29-1 and J usage is TRBJ1-1; no firm D call. This CDR3 has 14 residues. Trimming shortened V by 3 bases and J by 0 bases, and 11 bases separated the two germline ends. Germline CDR1 SQVTM, CDR2 ANQGSEA.

CDR3 DNA sequence: TGTGCAAGTCGCTTAGCGGGGGGCGCCGACACCGGGGAGCTGTTTTTT. This encodes CASRLAGGADTGELFF. The chain joins TRBV12-2 to TRBJ2-2. TRBV12-2 counts as a pseudogene. There are 16 residues in the CDR3.

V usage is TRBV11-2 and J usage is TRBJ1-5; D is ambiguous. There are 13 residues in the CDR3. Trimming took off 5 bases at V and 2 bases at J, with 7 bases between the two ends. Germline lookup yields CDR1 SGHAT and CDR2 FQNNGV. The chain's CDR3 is CASSPRGNQPQHF. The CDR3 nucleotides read TGTGCCAGCAGCCCCCGGGGCAATCAGCCCCAGCATTTT.

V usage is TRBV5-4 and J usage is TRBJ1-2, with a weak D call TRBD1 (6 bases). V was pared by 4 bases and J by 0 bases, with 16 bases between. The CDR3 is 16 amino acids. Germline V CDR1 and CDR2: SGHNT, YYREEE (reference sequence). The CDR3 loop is CASSPGQSPANYGYTF. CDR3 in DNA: TGTGCCAGCAGCCCCGGACAGAGCCCAGCTAACTATGGCTACACCTTC.

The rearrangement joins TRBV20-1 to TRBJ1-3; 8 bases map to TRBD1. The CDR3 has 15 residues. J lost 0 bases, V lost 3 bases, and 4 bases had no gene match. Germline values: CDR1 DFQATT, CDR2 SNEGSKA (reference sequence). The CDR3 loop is CSASRTGFSGNTIYF. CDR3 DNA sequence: TGCAGTGCTAGTAGGACAGGGTTCTCTGGAAACACCATATATTTT.

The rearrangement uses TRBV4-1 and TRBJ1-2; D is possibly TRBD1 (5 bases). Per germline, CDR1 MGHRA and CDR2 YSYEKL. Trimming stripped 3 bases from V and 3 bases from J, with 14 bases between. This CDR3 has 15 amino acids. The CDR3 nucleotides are TGCGCCAGCAGCCACCCGGACGGGGCATACTATGGCTACACCTTC. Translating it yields CASSHPDGAYYGYTF.

CDR3 sequence: CASSPGQGRSYEQYF. In DNA, the CDR3 is TGTGCCAGCAGTCCGGGACAGGGGAGGTCCTACGAGCAGTACTTC. The V and J genes are TRBV28 and TRBJ2-7; TRBD1 aligns across 10 bases. The CDR3 covers 15 residues. CDR1 and CDR2 from the germline V gene are MDHEN and SYDVKM. Trimming cost V 5 bases and J 1 base; bases outside gene matches: 5.

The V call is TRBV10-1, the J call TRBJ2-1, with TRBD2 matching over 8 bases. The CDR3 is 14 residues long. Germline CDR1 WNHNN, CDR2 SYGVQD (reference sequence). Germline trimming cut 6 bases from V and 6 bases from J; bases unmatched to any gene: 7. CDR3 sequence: CASRPGLGANEQFF. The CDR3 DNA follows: TGCGCCAGCAGGCCGGGACTAGGGGCCAATGAGCAGTTCTTC.

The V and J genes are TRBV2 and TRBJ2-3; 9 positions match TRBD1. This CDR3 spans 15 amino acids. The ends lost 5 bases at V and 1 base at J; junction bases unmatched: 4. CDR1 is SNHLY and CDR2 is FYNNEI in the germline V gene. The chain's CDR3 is CASSRDRVGTDTQYF. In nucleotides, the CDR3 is TGTGCCAGCAGTAGGGACAGGGTTGGCACAGATACGCAGTATTTT.

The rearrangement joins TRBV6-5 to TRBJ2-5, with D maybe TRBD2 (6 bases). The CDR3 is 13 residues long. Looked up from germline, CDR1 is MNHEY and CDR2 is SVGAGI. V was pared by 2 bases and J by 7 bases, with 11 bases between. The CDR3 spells CASSYMGRGTQYF. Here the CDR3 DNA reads TGTGCCAGCAGTTACATGGGGCGGGGGACCCAGTACTTC.

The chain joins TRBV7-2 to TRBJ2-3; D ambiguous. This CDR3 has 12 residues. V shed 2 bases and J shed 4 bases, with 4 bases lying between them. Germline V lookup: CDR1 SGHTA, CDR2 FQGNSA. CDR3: CASSLNADTQYF. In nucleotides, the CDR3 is TGTGCCAGCAGCTTAAACGCAGATACGCAGTATTTT.

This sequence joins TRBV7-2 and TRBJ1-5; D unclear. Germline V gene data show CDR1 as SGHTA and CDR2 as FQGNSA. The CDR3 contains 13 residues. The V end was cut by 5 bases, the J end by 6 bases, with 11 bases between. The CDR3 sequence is CASSTDKRQPQHF. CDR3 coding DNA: TGTGCCAGCAGCACAGACAAGCGTCAGCCCCAGCATTTT.

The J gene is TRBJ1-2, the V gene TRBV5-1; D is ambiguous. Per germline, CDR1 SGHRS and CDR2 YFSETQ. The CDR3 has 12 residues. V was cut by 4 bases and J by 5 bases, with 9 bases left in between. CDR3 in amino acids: CASSTTEYGYTF. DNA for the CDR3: TGCGCCAGCAGCACCACAGAGTATGGCTACACCTTC.

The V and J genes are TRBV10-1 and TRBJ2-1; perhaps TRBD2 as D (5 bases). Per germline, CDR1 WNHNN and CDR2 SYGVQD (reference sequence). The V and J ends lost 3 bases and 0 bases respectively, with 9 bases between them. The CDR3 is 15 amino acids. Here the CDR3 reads CASSDLGSSYNEQFF. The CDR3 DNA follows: TGCGCCAGCAGTGATCTAGGGAGCTCCTACAATGAGCAGTTCTTC.

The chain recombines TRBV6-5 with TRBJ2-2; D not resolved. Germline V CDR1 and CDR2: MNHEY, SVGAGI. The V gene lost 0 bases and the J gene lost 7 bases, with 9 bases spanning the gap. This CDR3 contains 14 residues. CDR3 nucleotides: TGTGCCAGCAGTTACTCAGCAGCCGTCGGGGAGCTGTTTTTT. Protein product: CASSYSAAVGELFF.

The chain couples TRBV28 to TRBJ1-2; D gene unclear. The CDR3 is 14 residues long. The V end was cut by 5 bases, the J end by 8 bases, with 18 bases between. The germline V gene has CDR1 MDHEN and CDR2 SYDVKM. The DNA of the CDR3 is TGTGCCAGCAGTACGGGCCTATCGGGCTACGGCTACACCTTC. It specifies CASSTGLSGYGYTF.

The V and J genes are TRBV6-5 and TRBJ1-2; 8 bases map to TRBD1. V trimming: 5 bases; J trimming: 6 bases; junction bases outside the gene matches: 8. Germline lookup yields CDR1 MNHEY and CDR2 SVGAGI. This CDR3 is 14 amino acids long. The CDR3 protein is CASSKDREWHGYTF. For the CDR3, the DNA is TGTGCCAGCAGTAAGGACAGGGAGTGGCATGGCTACACCTTC.